A selection of T cell receptor beta chains follows, all from one sample in a study of T cell responses to AZD1222 COVID-19 vaccine. Sequencing was performed with immunoSEQ multiplex PCR; in TCRdb, only in-frame clones are kept and a portion is missing. The sample consists of around 97,000 clones, roughly 91% of them appearing once. Sequencing was performed on peripheral blood, taken on day 0 of AZD1222 vaccination. These TCRs come from an adult in good health. The CDR3 runs from the conserved cysteine through the conserved F or W. Fields, in order: J gene, clone size, V gene, D gene, CDR3 protein, CDR3 DNA. The D gene is left open where the match is weak. Where a row states a size, it is once, few, many or the class of an expanded clone; other rows omit it.

J gene: TRBJ2-7; clone size: NA; V gene: TRBV9; D gene: NA; CDR3 protein: CASSPGQSQGSEQYF; CDR3 DNA: TGTGCCAGCAGCCCCGGCCAAAGTCAGGGGTCCGAGCAGTACTTC
J gene: TRBJ2-7; clone size: once; V gene: TRBV10-2; D gene: NA; CDR3 protein: CASSEWDGSYEQYF; CDR3 DNA: TGCGCCAGCAGCGAATGGGACGGGTCCTACGAGCAGTACTTC
J gene: TRBJ1-5; clone size: NA; V gene: TRBV30; D gene: TRBD1; CDR3 protein: CAYRGTGGSNQPQHF; CDR3 DNA: TGTGCCTACCGTGGGACAGGGGGGAGCAATCAGCCCCAGCATTTT
J gene: TRBJ1-4; clone size: NA; V gene: TRBV11-2; D gene: TRBD1; CDR3 protein: CASSQDRGRREKLFF; CDR3 DNA: TGTGCCAGCAGCCAAGACAGGGGGCGGCGGGAAAAACTGTTTTTT
J gene: TRBJ1-2; clone size: NA; V gene: TRBV30; D gene: NA; CDR3 protein: CAARLTLDGYTF; CDR3 DNA: TGTGCGGCCCGATTAACTCTCGATGGCTACACCTTC
J gene: TRBJ1-5; clone size: NA; V gene: TRBV7-2; D gene: TRBD1; CDR3 protein: CASSLGTGGSQPQHF; CDR3 DNA: TGTGCCAGCAGCTTAGGGACAGGGGGGAGTCAGCCCCAGCATTTT
J gene: TRBJ2-4; clone size: NA; V gene: TRBV7-2; D gene: NA; CDR3 protein: CASSLGLTQAKNIQYF; CDR3 DNA: TGTGCCAGCAGCTTGGGGTTAACGCAAGCCAAAAACATTCAGTACTTC
J gene: TRBJ2-7; clone size: NA; V gene: TRBV7-9; D gene: TRBD1; CDR3 protein: CASSLTGTGYYEQYF; CDR3 DNA: TGTGCCAGCAGCTTAACCGGGACAGGGTACTACGAGCAGTACTTC
J gene: TRBJ1-2; clone size: NA; V gene: TRBV10-3; D gene: NA; CDR3 protein: CAISGGSPNYGYTF; CDR3 DNA: TGTGCCATCAGTGGGGGGTCCCCTAACTATGGCTACACCTTC
J gene: TRBJ2-1; clone size: NA; V gene: TRBV5-4; D gene: NA; CDR3 protein: CASSGKRGEQFF; CDR3 DNA: TGTGCCAGCAGCGGGAAACGCGGTGAGCAGTTCTTC
J gene: TRBJ1-3; clone size: NA; V gene: TRBV19; D gene: NA; CDR3 protein: CASSRGPADSGNTIYF; CDR3 DNA: TGTGCCAGTAGTAGGGGGCCAGCGGACTCTGGAAACACCATATATTTT
J gene: TRBJ2-2; clone size: NA; V gene: TRBV27; D gene: TRBD2; CDR3 protein: CASKIGLAGLNTGELFF; CDR3 DNA: TGTGCCAGCAAAATCGGACTAGCGGGACTAAACACCGGGGAGCTGTTTTTT
J gene: TRBJ2-1; clone size: NA; V gene: TRBV27; D gene: NA; CDR3 protein: CASSLQGGGGTSYNEQFF; CDR3 DNA: TGTGCCAGCAGTCTCCAGGGGGGTGGGGGTACTTCCTACAATGAGCAGTTCTTC
J gene: TRBJ2-7; clone size: NA; V gene: TRBV30; D gene: TRBD1; CDR3 protein: CALNRGWGDEQYF; CDR3 DNA: TGTGCCTTAAACAGGGGTTGGGGTGACGAGCAGTACTTC
J gene: TRBJ2-1; clone size: NA; V gene: TRBV27; D gene: NA; CDR3 protein: CASGLTVYNEQFF; CDR3 DNA: TGTGCCAGCGGGTTAACCGTTTACAATGAGCAGTTCTTC
J gene: TRBJ2-3; clone size: NA; V gene: TRBV30; D gene: TRBD2; CDR3 protein: CAWRDSGIADTQYF; CDR3 DNA: TGTGCCTGGAGGGATAGCGGGATTGCAGATACGCAGTATTTT
J gene: TRBJ2-1; clone size: NA; V gene: TRBV4-2; D gene: NA; CDR3 protein: CASSPGGSYNEQFF; CDR3 DNA: TGTGCCAGCAGCCCTGGAGGCTCCTACAATGAGCAGTTCTTC
J gene: TRBJ2-2; clone size: NA; V gene: TRBV28; D gene: TRBD1; CDR3 protein: CASRLGTAPNTGELFF; CDR3 DNA: TGTGCCAGCAGGCTGGGGACAGCTCCGAACACCGGGGAGCTGTTTTTT
J gene: TRBJ2-2; clone size: NA; V gene: TRBV4-3; D gene: NA; CDR3 protein: CASSQDSSGTGELFF; CDR3 DNA: TGCGCCAGCAGCCAAGATAGTAGCGGCACCGGGGAGCTGTTTTTT
J gene: TRBJ2-1; clone size: once; V gene: TRBV7-3; D gene: TRBD2; CDR3 protein: CASSLGLAGDHEQFF; CDR3 DNA: TGTGCCAGCAGCTTGGGACTAGCGGGAGATCATGAGCAGTTCTTC
J gene: TRBJ1-4; clone size: NA; V gene: TRBV5-5; D gene: NA; CDR3 protein: CASSSGGGADEKLFF; CDR3 DNA: TGTGCCAGCAGCTCGGGAGGGGGTGCCGATGAAAAACTGTTTTTT
J gene: TRBJ1-3; clone size: NA; V gene: TRBV11-2; D gene: TRBD1; CDR3 protein: CASSDGTARSGNTIYF; CDR3 DNA: TGTGCCAGCAGCGACGGGACAGCTCGCTCTGGAAACACCATATATTTT
J gene: TRBJ1-3; clone size: NA; V gene: TRBV7-6; D gene: NA; CDR3 protein: CASSLTVDGNTIYF; CDR3 DNA: TGTGCCAGCAGCTTGACAGTAGATGGAAACACCATATATTTT
J gene: TRBJ2-1; clone size: few; V gene: TRBV2; D gene: NA; CDR3 protein: CASEGVDLKDNEQFF; CDR3 DNA: TGTGCCAGCGAGGGGGTGGACTTGAAGGACAATGAGCAGTTCTTC
J gene: TRBJ1-1; clone size: NA; V gene: TRBV27; D gene: NA; CDR3 protein: CASGRVNTEAFF; CDR3 DNA: TGTGCCAGCGGCAGGGTGAACACTGAAGCTTTCTTT
J gene: TRBJ1-4; clone size: NA; V gene: TRBV23-1; D gene: TRBD1; CDR3 protein: CATDFTGQGREKLFF; CDR3 DNA: TGCGCCACCGATTTCACGGGACAGGGGAGAGAAAAACTGTTTTTT
J gene: TRBJ2-1; clone size: NA; V gene: TRBV24-1; D gene: NA; CDR3 protein: CATSDSTAVTGMLFWNEQFF; CDR3 DNA: TGTGCCACCAGTGATTCGACCGCGGTAACAGGTATGCTTTTCTGGAATGAGCAGTTCTTC
J gene: TRBJ1-5; clone size: NA; V gene: TRBV30; D gene: NA; CDR3 protein: CAWSISSNQPQHF; CDR3 DNA: TGTGCCTGGAGTATTTCTAGCAATCAGCCCCAGCATTTT
J gene: TRBJ2-6; clone size: NA; V gene: TRBV4-2; D gene: TRBD1; CDR3 protein: CASSQDHPGGFSGANVLTF; CDR3 DNA: TGTGCCAGCAGCCAAGATCATCCAGGGGGCTTCTCTGGGGCCAACGTCCTGACTTTC
J gene: TRBJ2-5; clone size: NA; V gene: TRBV2; D gene: TRBD1; CDR3 protein: CASSGQGGETQYF; CDR3 DNA: TGTGCCAGCAGTGGACAGGGGGGAGAGACCCAGTACTTC
J gene: TRBJ2-3; clone size: NA; V gene: TRBV6-4; D gene: NA; CDR3 protein: CASSLEVTDTQYF; CDR3 DNA: TGTGCCAGCAGCCTTGAAGTTACAGATACGCAGTATTTT
J gene: TRBJ1-1; clone size: NA; V gene: TRBV18; D gene: NA; CDR3 protein: CASSPQTGGMNTEAFF; CDR3 DNA: TGTGCCAGCTCACCTCAGACGGGGGGTATGAACACTGAAGCTTTCTTT
J gene: TRBJ2-3; clone size: NA; V gene: TRBV6-6; D gene: TRBD1; CDR3 protein: CASSYRQGARTDTQYF; CDR3 DNA: TGTGCCAGCAGTTACCGACAGGGGGCCCGGACAGATACGCAGTATTTT
J gene: TRBJ1-2; clone size: NA; V gene: TRBV30; D gene: NA; CDR3 protein: CAWSPGVFGGYTF; CDR3 DNA: TGTGCCTGGAGTCCTGGGGTTTTCGGCGGCTACACCTTC
J gene: TRBJ2-1; clone size: NA; V gene: TRBV9; D gene: NA; CDR3 protein: CASSVTTPSEQFF; CDR3 DNA: TGTGCCAGCAGCGTAACCACTCCCAGTGAGCAGTTCTTC
J gene: TRBJ2-7; clone size: NA; V gene: TRBV27; D gene: NA; CDR3 protein: CASRLQGQPHEQYF; CDR3 DNA: TGTGCCAGCAGACTACAGGGACAACCCCACGAGCAGTACTTC
J gene: TRBJ2-1; clone size: NA; V gene: TRBV19; D gene: NA; CDR3 protein: CASSIVRTSGEQFF; CDR3 DNA: TGTGCCAGTAGTATCGTCAGGACTTCGGGGGAGCAGTTCTTC
J gene: TRBJ1-2; clone size: NA; V gene: TRBV2; D gene: NA; CDR3 protein: CASMYSGASTF; CDR3 DNA: TGTGCCAGCATGTATTCAGGCGCGAGCACCTTC
J gene: TRBJ1-4; clone size: NA; V gene: TRBV19; D gene: NA; CDR3 protein: CASSIKGGLGEKLFF; CDR3 DNA: TGTGCCAGTAGTATAAAAGGCGGGTTGGGAGAAAAACTGTTTTTT
J gene: TRBJ1-1; clone size: NA; V gene: TRBV5-4; D gene: TRBD1; CDR3 protein: CASSDGTGRKAEAFF; CDR3 DNA: TGTGCCAGCAGCGATGGGACAGGAAGAAAGGCTGAAGCTTTCTTT
J gene: TRBJ2-2; clone size: NA; V gene: TRBV2; D gene: NA; CDR3 protein: CASSETAFTGELFF; CDR3 DNA: TGTGCCAGCAGTGAAACAGCTTTCACCGGGGAGCTGTTTTTT
J gene: TRBJ1-2; clone size: NA; V gene: TRBV5-1; D gene: NA; CDR3 protein: CASSYDSYGYTF; CDR3 DNA: TGCGCCAGCAGCTACGACAGCTATGGCTACACCTTC
J gene: TRBJ1-6; clone size: NA; V gene: TRBV4-1; D gene: NA; CDR3 protein: CASSLHLPRINYNSPLHF; CDR3 DNA: TGCGCCAGCAGCCTTCACCTACCGCGTATAAACTATAATTCACCCCTCCACTTT
J gene: TRBJ2-7; clone size: NA; V gene: TRBV6-4; D gene: NA; CDR3 protein: CASSDKRSRKTYEQYF; CDR3 DNA: TGTGCCAGCAGTGACAAGAGGAGCAGGAAAACCTACGAGCAGTACTTC
J gene: TRBJ2-5; clone size: NA; V gene: TRBV23-1; D gene: TRBD2; CDR3 protein: CASSQSGEGETQYF; CDR3 DNA: TGCGCCAGCAGTCAATCGGGGGAGGGGGAGACCCAGTACTTC
J gene: TRBJ1-4; clone size: NA; V gene: TRBV19; D gene: NA; CDR3 protein: CASRIGGRDEKLFF; CDR3 DNA: TGTGCCAGTAGAATCGGGGGAAGGGATGAAAAACTGTTTTTT
J gene: TRBJ1-5; clone size: once; V gene: TRBV6-6; D gene: NA; CDR3 protein: CASSLTESNQPQHF; CDR3 DNA: TGTGCCAGCAGTTTGACAGAGAGCAATCAGCCCCAGCATTTT
J gene: TRBJ2-7; clone size: NA; V gene: TRBV30; D gene: NA; CDR3 protein: CAWSVSREQYF; CDR3 DNA: TGTGCCTGGAGTGTAAGCAGGGAGCAGTACTTC
J gene: TRBJ2-1; clone size: NA; V gene: TRBV7-2; D gene: TRBD2; CDR3 protein: CASTNAGAVGEQFF; CDR3 DNA: TGTGCCAGCACAAATGCGGGAGCCGTGGGTGAGCAGTTCTTC